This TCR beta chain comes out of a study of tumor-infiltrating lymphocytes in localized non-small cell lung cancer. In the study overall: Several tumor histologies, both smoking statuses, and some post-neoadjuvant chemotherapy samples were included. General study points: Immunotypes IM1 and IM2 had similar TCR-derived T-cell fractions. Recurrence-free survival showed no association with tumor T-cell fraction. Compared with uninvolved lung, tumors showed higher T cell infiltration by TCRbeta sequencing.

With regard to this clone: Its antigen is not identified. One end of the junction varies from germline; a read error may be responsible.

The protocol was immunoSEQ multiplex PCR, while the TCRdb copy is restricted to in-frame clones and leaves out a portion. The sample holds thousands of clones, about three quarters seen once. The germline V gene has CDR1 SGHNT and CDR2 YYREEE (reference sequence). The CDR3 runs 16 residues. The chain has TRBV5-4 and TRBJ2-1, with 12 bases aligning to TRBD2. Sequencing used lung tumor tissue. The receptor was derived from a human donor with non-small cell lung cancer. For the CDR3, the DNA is TGCGCCAGCAGCCAAGGACTAGCGGGATACAACAATGAGCAGTTCTTC. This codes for CASSQGLAGYNNEQFF.